One and the same sample provided the 21 T cell receptor beta chains below, sequenced in a study of T cell changes during pregnancy in multiple sclerosis. The assay was immunoSEQ multiplex PCR, and TCRdb's table has in-frame clones only and misses some. The sample includes 95,000 to 110,000 clones, around 93% of them seen just once. This material consisted of peripheral blood, taken in the third trimester of pregnancy. The origin of the receptors is a female donor in good health, enrolled as a control in a pregnancy study.

The V gene is TRBV7-8, the J gene TRBJ2-3; D not resolved. In germline, CDR1 is SGHVS, CDR2 FQNEAQ. V gave up 1 base and J gave up 6 bases, with 11 bases separating them. CDR3 length: 14 amino acids. CDR3 amino acids: CASSLDQFYDTQYF. The CDR3 DNA follows: TGTGCCAGCAGCTTAGATCAGTTTTACGATACGCAGTATTTT.

The chain is built from TRBV6-5 and TRBJ1-5; D is uncertain. The CDR3 runs to 13 residues. CDR1 and CDR2 from the germline V gene are MNHEY and SVGAGI. Trimming shortened V by 2 bases and J by 9 bases, and 11 bases separated the two germline ends. The CDR3 coding sequence is TGTGCCAGCAGTTACCACGGGGATTCGCCCCAGCATTTT. This translates into CASSYHGDSPQHF.

Only a few counts were recorded for this clone. The genes are TRBV10-3 and TRBJ2-5, with 8 bases identical to TRBD1. V trimming: 0 bases; J trimming: 5 bases; junction bases outside the gene matches: 5. This CDR3 contains 15 residues. Germline assignment: CDR1 ENHRY and CDR2 SYGVKD. The CDR3 region has the DNA TGTGCCATCAGTGAGTCTTCAGGGGGCGGGGAGACCCAGTACTTC. As protein: CAISESSGGGETQYF.

The chain employs TRBV7-6 and TRBJ2-6; a weak D match, TRBD1 (6 bases). Germline loops: CDR1 SGHVS, CDR2 FNYEAQ. CDR3 size: 17 residues. V lost 5 bases to trimming and J lost 1 base, with 15 bases between them. The CDR3 DNA sequence: TGTGCCAGCAGCCCCGCCAGGGGCCCTTCTGGGGCCAACGTCCTGACTTTC. Translation: CASSPARGPSGANVLTF.

The chain has TRBV13 and TRBJ1-4; 7 nucleotides line up with TRBD1. The CDR3 has 14 amino acids. V shed 3 bases, J shed 5 bases, and the junction held 3 bases outside the gene matches. In germline, CDR1 is PRHDT, CDR2 FYEKMQ (reference sequence). CDR3 residues: CASSFGTENEKLFF. The CDR3 nucleotides are TGTGCCAGCAGCTTCGGGACAGAAAATGAAAAACTGTTTTTT. The full variable domain, completed using reference TRBV13 and TRBJ1-4, is AAGVIQSPRHLIKEKRETATLKCYPIPRHDTVYWYQQGPGQDPQFLISFYEKMQSDKGSIPDRFSAQQFSDYHSELNMSSLELGDSALYFCASSFGTENEKLFFGSGTQLSVL.

The rearrangement uses TRBV5-4 and TRBJ2-2; weak D call: TRBD1 (6 bases). V shed 4 bases and J shed 1 base, with 8 bases lying between them. The CDR3 consists of 14 residues. Germline V gives CDR1 SGHNT, CDR2 YYREEE (reference sequence). CDR3 in amino acids: CASSQDRNTGELFF. CDR3 in DNA: TGTGCCAGCAGCCAGGACAGGAACACCGGGGAGCTGTTTTTT. Supplemented by reference TRBV5-4 and TRBJ2-2, the full variable domain reads ETGVTQSPTHLIKTRGQQVTLRCSSQSGHNTVSWYQQALGQGPQFIFQYYREEENGRGNFPPRFSGLQFPNYSSELNVNALELDDSALYLCASSQDRNTGELFFGEGSRLTVL.

The chain employs TRBV6-1 and TRBJ1-2; D is uncertain. Germline assignment: CDR1 MNHNS and CDR2 SASEGT. Trimming removed 7 bases from V and 8 bases from J, with 17 bases in between. The CDR3 spans 13 residues. DNA for the CDR3: TGTGCCAGCACTATCAGGATCTCCGGAGGCTACACCTTC. This translates into CASTIRISGGYTF.

The chain couples TRBV29-1 to TRBJ2-2, with 8 bases identical to TRBD1. There are 13 residues in the CDR3. Germline V gives CDR1 SQVTM, CDR2 ANQGSEA. The ends lost 3 bases at V and 5 bases at J; junction bases unmatched: 2. This CDR3 reads CSVDQGATGELFF. For the CDR3, the DNA is TGCAGCGTTGACCAGGGGGCGACCGGGGAGCTGTTTTTT.

The rearrangement links TRBV15 to TRBJ1-5; 7 positions match TRBD1. Unmatched junction bases numbered 3, after V lost 3 bases and J lost 4 bases. Germline V CDR1 and CDR2: LNHNV, YYDKDF (reference sequence). The CDR3 covers 14 residues. The CDR3 bases are TGTGCCACCAGCAGGGACAGGACTAATCAGCCCCAGCATTTT. Amino acids: CATSRDRTNQPQHF.

The chain is built from TRBV7-3 and TRBJ2-2, with 8 bases lining up with TRBD2. The CDR3 contains 16 residues. V lost 2 bases to trimming and J lost 5 bases; unmatched junction nucleotides: 7. CDR1 and CDR2 from the germline V gene are SGHTA and FQGTGA. CDR3: CASSLFPAGGTGELFF. The CDR3 DNA reads TGTGCCAGCAGCTTATTTCCCGCGGGGGGTACCGGGGAGCTGTTTTTT. Drawing the rest from reference TRBV7-3 and TRBJ2-2, the complete variable domain is GAGVSQTPSNKVTEKGKYVELRCDPISGHTALYWYRQSLGQGPEFLIYFQGTGAADDSGLPNDRFFAVRPEGSVSTLKIQRTERGDSAVYLCASSLFPAGGTGELFFGEGSRLTVL.

The chain joins TRBV14 to TRBJ2-5, with D unclear. This CDR3 region has 16 residues. Trimming shortened V by 2 bases and J by 0 bases, and 13 bases separated the two germline ends. The germline CDR1 and CDR2 sequences are SGHDN and FVKESK. The CDR3: CASSQYPPRDQETQYF. In nucleotides, the CDR3 is TGTGCCAGCAGCCAATATCCCCCCCGGGACCAAGAGACCCAGTACTTC.

V is TRBV25-1 and J is TRBJ1-1; TRBD1 aligns across 10 bases. V lost 6 bases and J lost 3; bases outside the gene matches: 7. Germline values: CDR1 MGHDK, CDR2 SYGVNS. The CDR3 loop spans 15 amino acids. CDR3 in amino acids: CASRGQGFLDTEAFF. CDR3 DNA: TGTGCCAGCAGGGGACAGGGGTTTTTGGACACTGAAGCTTTCTTT.

The gene calls are TRBV5-8 and TRBJ2-7, with TRBD1 matching over 9 bases. This CDR3 has 15 amino acids. Germline-derived CDR1 and CDR2 are SGHTS and YDEGEE. Losses at the gene ends were 0 bases for V and 1 base for J; bases not matched to a gene: 2. CDR3 sequence: CASSLGDRVSYEQYF. The DNA of the CDR3 is TGTGCCAGCAGCTTGGGGGACAGGGTTTCCTACGAGCAGTACTTC.

In this sample, this clone turned up once. The V gene is TRBV2, the J gene TRBJ2-2; possible D gene TRBD2, 6 bases. Germline V CDR1 and CDR2: SNHLY, FYNNEI. Trimming removed 6 bases at V and 1 base at J, with 12 bases between. This CDR3 has 15 amino acids. The CDR3 here is CASRELARNTGELFF. The CDR3 DNA reads TGTGCCAGCAGGGAACTAGCCCGGAACACCGGGGAGCTGTTTTTT.

V is TRBV19 and J is TRBJ1-4; maybe TRBD1 (5 bases). The CDR3 covers 16 residues. Germline lookup yields CDR1 LNHDA and CDR2 SQIVND (reference sequence). Between the trimmed V and J ends, which lost 4 bases and 5 bases, there was a span of 17 bases. DNA of the CDR3: TGTGCCAGTAGTACTCCTTTCAGGGAAGCCAATGAAAAACTGTTTTTT. It specifies CASSTPFREANEKLFF.

The chain links TRBV2 to TRBJ2-3; TRBD2 might be the D (5 bases). The germline V and J ends were trimmed by 6 bases and 1 base, with 11 bases remaining between them. Germline V gives CDR1 SNHLY, CDR2 FYNNEI. CDR3 length equals 14 residues. The CDR3 nucleotides are TGTGCCAGCAGCCGGGATCTTCGCACAGATACGCAGTATTTT. Protein sequence: CASSRDLRTDTQYF.

This chain uses TRBV9 with TRBJ2-3, with 12 nucleotides matching TRBD2. The V and J ends lost 4 bases and 6 bases, in that order; junction bases with no gene match: 6. In germline, CDR1 is SGDLS, CDR2 YYNGEE. The length of the CDR3 is 15 residues. CDR3 region: CASSPRLAGVDTQYF. CDR3 bases: TGTGCCAGCAGCCCACGACTAGCGGGGGTTGATACGCAGTATTTT.

The chain combines TRBV4-2 with TRBJ1-2; 9 positions agree with TRBD1. CDR1 and CDR2 from the germline V gene are LGHNA and YNFKEQ. This CDR3 is built from 14 residues. The V gene end was trimmed by 5 bases and the J gene end by 3 bases; junction bases not matched to a gene: 4. CDR3 sequence reads: CASSRTGDDYGYTF. The CDR3, as DNA: TGTGCCAGCAGCAGGACAGGGGACGACTATGGCTACACCTTC.

The J gene is TRBJ1-2, the V gene TRBV2; D ambiguous. With 1 base removed from V and 9 bases from J, the gap between germline ends came to 9 bases. Germline CDR1 is SNHLY and CDR2 is FYNNEI. The CDR3 runs 12 residues. The CDR3 reads CASSEDRTSYTF. Written as DNA, the CDR3 is TGTGCCAGCAGTGAAGATAGGACTAGCTACACCTTC.

Here the CDR3 reads CASSWQGLEGTTNSPLHF. In nucleotides, the CDR3 is TGTGCCAGCAGCTGGCAGGGCCTGGAAGGTACCACAAATTCACCCCTCCACTTT. The genes are TRBV5-6 and TRBJ1-6; D is perhaps TRBD1 (5 bases). Germline assignment: CDR1 SGHDT and CDR2 YYEEEE. CDR3 length: 18 residues. With 3 bases removed from V and 7 bases from J, the gap between germline ends came to 23 bases.

The J gene is TRBJ2-2, the V gene TRBV11-2, with D tentatively TRBD1 (6 bases). Trimming pared 7 bases from V and 0 bases from J, leaving 9 bases between. In germline, CDR1 is SGHAT, CDR2 FQNNGV. The CDR3 contains 14 residues. The CDR3 DNA reads as TGTGCCAGCACCCCAGGGGCGAACACCGGGGAGCTGTTTTTT. This sequence encodes CASTPGANTGELFF. The full variable domain, rest sourced from reference TRBV11-2 and TRBJ2-2, is EAGVAQSPRYKIIEKRQSVAFWCNPISGHATLYWYQQILGQGPKLLIQFQNNGVVDDSQLPKDRFSAERLKGVDSTLKIQPAKLEDSAVYLCASTPGANTGELFFGEGSRLTVL.